The T cell receptor (beta chain) under discussion was sequenced for a study of blood T cell repertoires in COVID-19. During active infection, Seattle patients enrolled and were then monitored through disease. Per the original data handling: Estimation of nucleated cell counts relied on the amplification of reference gene primers. This table comes from immunoSEQ multiplex PCR, and its TCRdb copy is limited to in-frame clones, with some not included. V, J and clone size are taken as reported in that table, and D and trimming were inferred from the DNA itself. The table shows around 270,000 clones, with roughly four fifths occurring only once. V was trimmed by 6 bases and J by 5 bases, leaving 20 bases between them. From germline, CDR1 is SGHNT and CDR2 YYREEE (reference sequence). The CDR3 is made up of 15 amino acids.

The gene calls are TRBV5-4 and TRBJ2-5, with D tentatively TRBD2 (7 bases). The sequencing input was peripheral blood. The source of this sequence is a person aged 70 to 80 with COVID-19, enrolled during active disease. CDR3 sequence (DNA): TGTGCCAGCACCTCGCGGGGGCAGGGAGGCGAGACCCAGTACTTC. Translating it yields CASTSRGQGGETQYF.